Below, 22 T cell receptor beta chains from the same sample are listed, as sequenced in a study of response to subunit inactivated influenza vaccine. TCRdb processed the RT-PCR reads anew with MiXCR; each CDR3 protein has one entry. The repertoire holds 700,000 to 900,000 distinct CDR3 sequences, approximately 21% seen once, with roughly 10% in the top ten. The sample here was PBMCs from blood, taken roughly 5 days after vaccination. Source of these receptors: a man aged 50 to 60 who received an inactivated influenza vaccine.

This clonotype appeared many times. The junction and the germline gene differ at one end; a read error may be behind it. The chain couples TRBV4-2 to TRBJ2-1; D is unresolved. The CDR3 spans 15 residues. Per germline, CDR1 LGHNA and CDR2 YNFKEQ. CDR3 in amino acids: CASSQDLGSYNEQFF. DNA for the CDR3: TGCGCCAGCAGCCAAGATCTCGGCTCCTACAATGAGCAGTTCTTC.

This chain links TRBV28 with TRBJ1-5, with a weak D call TRBD1 (6 bases). Per germline, CDR1 MDHEN and CDR2 SYDVKM. This CDR3 spans 16 amino acids. The V gene lost 2 bases and the J gene lost 3 bases, with 14 bases spanning the gap. The chain's CDR3 is CASSLQWGQLNQPQHF. The CDR3 nucleotides are TGTGCCAGCAGTTTACAATGGGGACAACTCAATCAGCCCCAGCATTTT.

The chain has TRBV20-1 and TRBJ2-7; either TRBD1 or TRBD2 may fit D (5 bases each). CDR3 size: 14 residues. CDR1 is DFQATT, CDR2 SNEGSKA, per germline (reference sequence). V was shortened by 3 bases and J by 0 bases, with 12 bases between the two germline ends. CDR3 sequence reads: CSASYGTASYEQYF. In DNA form, the CDR3 reads TGCAGTGCTAGCTACGGGACCGCCTCCTACGAGCAGTACTTC.

This clonotype was observed at least ten times. The J gene is TRBJ1-5, the V gene TRBV20-1, with 7 bases matching TRBD1. Germline CDR1 reads DFQATT; CDR2 reads SNEGSKA (reference sequence). With V trimmed by 3 bases and J by 3 bases, 2 bases remained unmatched. This CDR3 region has 13 residues. In nucleotides, the CDR3 is TGCAGTGCTAGGGACAGGATCAATCAGCCCCAGCATTTT. Amino acids: CSARDRINQPQHF.

V usage is TRBV5-1 and J usage is TRBJ2-5; no reliable D call. The length of the CDR3 is 15 residues. CDR1 and CDR2 (germline): SGHRS, YFSETQ. V was trimmed by 4 bases and J by 5 bases, leaving 18 bases between them. The CDR3 protein is CASSPRYPAAETQYF. Written as DNA, the CDR3 is TGCGCCAGCAGCCCTCGGTACCCGGCAGCGGAGACCCAGTACTTC.

The V and J genes are TRBV20-1 and TRBJ2-3; 11 bases agree with TRBD2. This CDR3 spans 16 amino acids. CDR1 and CDR2 from the germline V gene are DFQATT and SNEGSKA (reference sequence). J lost 2 bases, V lost 0 bases, and 4 bases had no gene match. DNA of the CDR3: TGCAGTGCTAGAGATAGCGGGGGGGGACCCACAGATACGCAGTATTTT. Amino acid sequence: CSARDSGGGPTDTQYF.

This clonotype was found a few times. V and J are TRBV20-1 and TRBJ2-1; perhaps TRBD2 as D (6 bases). Germline V gene data show CDR1 as DFQATT and CDR2 as SNEGSKA (reference sequence). CDR3 length: 17 residues. V was shortened by 2 bases and J by 7 bases, with 24 bases between the two germline ends. The CDR3 loop reads CSARPRQSSEVWNEQFF. The CDR3 DNA is TGCAGTGCTAGACCCCGGCAGTCTAGCGAAGTTTGGAATGAGCAGTTCTTC.

The chain employs TRBV6-1 and TRBJ2-3, with TRBD1 identical over 7 bases. Germline assignment: CDR1 MNHNS and CDR2 SASEGT. Losses at the gene ends were 8 bases for V and 0 bases for J; bases not matched to a gene: 8. The CDR3 runs to 15 residues. The CDR3 DNA follows: TGTGCCAGCGGTGGGACAGCCTCTAGCACAGATACGCAGTATTTT. Encoded protein: CASGGTASSTDTQYF.

The gene calls are TRBV20-1 and TRBJ2-3; D unclear. The ends were cut back, 0 bases at V and 4 bases at J, with 14 bases in the middle. The CDR3 extends over 15 amino acids. In germline, CDR1 is DFQATT, CDR2 SNEGSKA (reference sequence). The CDR3 region has the DNA TGCAGTGCTAGAGATCACAGAGGTGTGGCAGATACGCAGTATTTT. Protein product: CSARDHRGVADTQYF.

This clonotype was detected a few times. The chain has TRBV5-5 and TRBJ2-2; D might be TRBD2 (5 bases). This CDR3 contains 15 residues. Germline V gene sequence: CDR1 SGHKS, CDR2 YYEKEE (reference sequence). Trimming cost V 2 bases and J 4 bases, with 12 bases left between them. CDR3 nucleotide sequence: TGTGCCAGCAGCTTCGGGGATCTTCCCACCGGGGAGCTGTTTTTT. Translated: CASSFGDLPTGELFF.

A few counts support this clonotype. The chain employs TRBV20-1 and TRBJ2-5; a weak D match, TRBD2 (5 bases). The V end lost 1 base, the J end lost 0 bases, and 12 bases lay between the germline ends. The length of the CDR3 is 15 residues. Looked up from germline, CDR1 is DFQATT and CDR2 is SNEGSKA (reference sequence). The CDR3 here is CSARALGLNQETQYF. Written as DNA, the CDR3 is TGCAGTGCTAGAGCGCTCGGACTTAACCAAGAGACCCAGTACTTC.

This clonotype was observed at least ten times. V usage is TRBV5-6 and J usage is TRBJ1-1; D is unclear. The V end was cut by 0 bases, the J end by 1 base, with 13 bases between. The CDR3 loop spans 16 amino acids. Germline values: CDR1 SGHDT, CDR2 YYEEEE. CDR3 coding DNA: TGTGCCAGCAGCTTGGGGTTCTTGGAGGCGAACACTGAAGCTTTCTTT. The encoded protein is CASSLGFLEANTEAFF.

This clonotype was seen a few times. The V and J genes are TRBV5-1 and TRBJ2-1; 9 bases are a match to TRBD1. The CDR3 sequence is 18 residues long. Germline CDR1 SGHRS, CDR2 YFSETQ. J was trimmed by 8 bases and V by 2 bases; bases with no gene match: 17. The CDR3 DNA sequence: TGCGCCAGCAGCTTAGGTTACGTCGGGACAGGGATCAACTATGAGCAGTTCTTC. This translates into CASSLGYVGTGINYEQFF.

V and J are TRBV7-9 and TRBJ2-3; a weak D match, TRBD1 (6 bases). Germline CDR1 is SEHNR and CDR2 is FQNEAQ (reference sequence). The CDR3 contains 15 residues. The germline V and J ends were trimmed by 2 bases and 4 bases, with 13 bases remaining between them. This CDR3 reads CASSLTGSLADTQYF. DNA of the CDR3: TGTGCCAGCAGCTTAACAGGGTCATTGGCAGATACGCAGTATTTT.

CDR3 sequence: CAISESASGTYEQFF. The CDR3 nucleotides are TGTGCCATCAGTGAGTCAGCTAGCGGGACTTATGAGCAGTTCTTC. The chain links TRBV10-3 to TRBJ2-1, with 9 bases that match TRBD2. Looked up from germline, CDR1 is ENHRY and CDR2 is SYGVKD. The CDR3 length is 15 residues. J gave up 8 bases and V 0 bases, and 5 bases lay outside the gene matches.

The table lists this clonotype with a few counts. The V and J genes are TRBV28 and TRBJ2-6; D tentatively reads TRBD1 or TRBD2 (5 bases each). The germline V gene encodes CDR1 MDHEN and CDR2 SYDVKM. The V gene lost 6 bases and the J gene lost 1 base, with 16 bases spanning the gap. CDR3 length equals 17 residues. Here the CDR3 DNA reads TGTGCCAGCAGCTTGCGGACTGGGGCATCTGGGGCCAACGTCCTGACTTTC. The encoded protein is CASSLRTGASGANVLTF.

V and J are TRBV5-1 and TRBJ2-3; unclear D gene. V shed 0 bases and J shed 0 bases, with 17 bases lying between them. The CDR3 contains 18 residues. CDR1 is SGHRS and CDR2 is YFSETQ in the germline V gene. Here the CDR3 reads CASSLAVGGRASTDTQYF. As DNA, the CDR3 is TGCGCCAGCAGCTTGGCGGTGGGTGGACGGGCTAGCACAGATACGCAGTATTTT.

This clonotype occurred a few times. The rearrangement links TRBV12-3 or TRBV12-4 to TRBJ1-6, with D maybe TRBD1 (6 bases). The CDR3 has 15 amino acids. Trimming removed 6 bases from V and 7 bases from J, with 16 bases in between. DNA of the CDR3: TGTGCCAGCAGCCCCGCCTGGGGGGGCAATTCACCCCTCCACTTT. Protein product: CASSPAWGGNSPLHF.

V and J are TRBV4-3 and TRBJ2-5, with D possibly being TRBD2 (5 bases). V gave up 5 bases and J gave up 2 bases, with 15 bases separating them. This CDR3 is 15 amino acids long. CDR1 is LGHNA, CDR2 YSLEER, per germline. The chain's CDR3 is CASSSSRGQQETQYF. The CDR3 DNA is TGCGCCAGCAGCTCTTCAAGAGGGCAGCAAGAGACCCAGTACTTC.

This clonotype has only a few counts. V usage is TRBV6-2 or TRBV6-3 and J usage is TRBJ2-7; 11 positions match TRBD1. CDR3 length: 17 residues. Germline loops: CDR1 MNHEY, CDR2 SVGEGT. Trimming cost V 2 bases and J 4 bases; bases outside gene matches: 10. DNA for the CDR3: TGTGCCAGCAGTTACAGGAAGGGACAGGGGGACCTGTACGAGCAGTACTTC. Amino acids: CASSYRKGQGDLYEQYF.

This clonotype was detected only a few times. The V call is TRBV28, the J call TRBJ1-5; 7 bases match TRBD1. This CDR3 spans 14 amino acids. The J segment lost 7 bases and the V segment lost 2 bases, leaving 5 bases of the junction unmatched. The germline CDR1 and CDR2 sequences are MDHEN and SYDVKM. The CDR3 here is CASSLTGARQPQHF. CDR3 nucleotide sequence: TGTGCCAGCAGTTTAACAGGGGCCAGGCAGCCCCAGCATTTT.

V usage is TRBV5-1 and J usage is TRBJ1-1, with a weak D call TRBD1 (5 bases). CDR3 length: 13 residues. Germline CDR1 SGHRS, CDR2 YFSETQ. Trimming pared 3 bases from V and 2 bases from J, leaving 8 bases between. As DNA, the CDR3 is TGCGCCAGCAGCTGGGACTTTAACACTGAAGCTTTCTTT. It specifies CASSWDFNTEAFF.